The entry below gives a single T cell receptor (beta chain) sequence along with its context. This entry is derived from a study of blood T cell repertoires in COVID-19. Study-wide background: The study drew acute and convalescent COVID-19 samples from the United States, Italy and Spain.

Method: immunoSEQ multiplex PCR; TCRdb's copy keeps in-frame clones and lacks some. Counted here are about 300,000 clones, around 84% occurring once; the ten biggest clones make up roughly 1.3%. Germline assignment: CDR1 SGHTA and CDR2 FQGNSA. V was clipped by 6 bases and J by 4 bases; unmatched bases: 5. The CDR3 extends over 13 amino acids. The sample taken for sequencing was peripheral blood. The chain joins TRBV7-2 to TRBJ1-2; TRBD1 aligns across 7 bases. The sequence derives from a man in his 70s with acute or convalescent COVID-19. CDR3 in amino acids: CASSSPGGYGYTF. CDR3 nucleotides: TGTGCCAGCAGTTCACCAGGGGGCTATGGCTACACCTTC.